A selection of T cell receptor beta chains follows, all from one sample in a study of cytomegalovirus exposure and HLA in healthy donors. Some clones are missing from TCRdb's copy, which holds only in-frame ones; the method was immunoSEQ multiplex PCR. Of 150,000 to 200,000 clones in the sample, almost 80% were seen once. Sequencing used PBMCs. Every receptor here comes from a man aged 45-65 years in good health and CMV-seropositive. The CDR3 runs from the conserved cysteine through the conserved F or W. The order of the fields is D gene, clone size, J gene, V gene, CDR3 DNA, CDR3 protein. The D gene is left open where the match is weak. Only some rows state a clone size, as once, few, many or a class for expanded clones.

-,few,TRBJ1-3,TRBV25-1,TGTGCCACCGAGGGAAACACCATATATTTT,CATEGNTIYF
-,once,TRBJ1-1,TRBV19,TGTGCCAGTTGTCAGGAAATGAACACTGAAGCTTTCTTT,CASCQEMNTEAFF
TRBD2,-,TRBJ2-3,TRBV10-3,TGTGCCATCAGTGAGACTAGCGGGGGGGCACCAGATACGCAGTATTTT,CAISETSGGAPDTQYF
-,-,TRBJ2-2,TRBV6-1,TGTGCCAGCAGTGTACTCGAGCTTAACACCGGGGAGCTGTTTTTT,CASSVLELNTGELFF
TRBD2,-,TRBJ2-1,TRBV29-1,TGCAGCGTAGGACTAGCGGGGGGAAATGAGCAGTTCTTC,CSVGLAGGNEQFF
-,-,TRBJ2-1,TRBV5-4,TGTGCCAGCAGCTCCGGACAGAGCTACAATGAGCAGTTCTTC,CASSSGQSYNEQFF
-,-,TRBJ1-2,TRBV2,TGTGCCAGCACGTCGCAGGGCCCTAACTATGGCTACACCTTC,CASTSQGPNYGYTF
TRBD2,-,TRBJ2-1,TRBV7-2,TGTGCCAGCGGGAGGGACGACGAGCAGTTCTTC,CASGRDDEQFF
TRBD1,-,TRBJ2-3,TRBV5-4,TGTGCCAGCAGTCCCCGAGGAGGACAGGGAGTAGCAGATACGCAGTATTTT,CASSPRGGQGVADTQYF
-,-,TRBJ1-2,TRBV4-1,TGCGCCAGCAGCCAAGATGGGGGGGGGCGGAGTGGCTACACCTTC,CASSQDGGGRSGYTF
TRBD1,-,TRBJ1-5,TRBV6-5,TGTGCCAGCAGATCGGGACAGATAAATCAGCCCCAGCATTTT,CASRSGQINQPQHF
-,-,TRBJ1-3,TRBV20-1,TGCAGTGCTAGAAGCGACAGCACCATATATTTT,CSARSDSTIYF
-,-,TRBJ2-5,TRBV21-1,TGTGCCAGCAGCAAAGCGGGACACTTACAAGAGACCCAGTACTTC,CASSKAGHLQETQYF
TRBD2,-,TRBJ2-1,TRBV29-1,TGCAGCGTTGACTGGTCTAGCGGGGGGGCAAATGCTGGGAATGAGCAGTTCTTC,CSVDWSSGGANAGNEQFF
-,few,TRBJ2-1,TRBV5-6,TGTGCCAGCACGGGACTTAGCTCCTACAATGAGCAGTTCTTC,CASTGLSSYNEQFF
TRBD1,-,TRBJ1-4,TRBV28,TGTGCCAGCAGGGAACAGGGGGGGAATGAAAAACTGTTTTTT,CASREQGGNEKLFF
TRBD2,-,TRBJ2-3,TRBV27,TGTGCCAGCAGTTTCTACGCGGGGGGGGATACGCAGTATTTT,CASSFYAGGDTQYF
TRBD1,-,TRBJ2-5,TRBV2,TGTGCCAGCAGCCGGGACAGGAACGAAGAGACCCAGTACTTC,CASSRDRNEETQYF
-,-,TRBJ1-6,TRBV6-6,TGTGCCAGCAGCTACGGACAGAGCTCCTATAATTCACCCCTCCACTTT,CASSYGQSSYNSPLHF
-,-,TRBJ2-2,TRBV28,TGTGCCAGCAGTTTACTAGCGAACACCGGGGAGCTGTTTTTT,CASSLLANTGELFF
TRBD2,-,TRBJ2-5,TRBV27,TGTGCCAGCAGCCCTAGGACTAGCCGAGAGACCCAGTACTTC,CASSPRTSRETQYF
-,-,TRBJ1-1,TRBV27,TGTGCCAGCAGGGGCCGTACAGGGTATCACACTGAAGCTTTCTTT,CASRGRTGYHTEAFF
TRBD1,few,TRBJ1-1,TRBV6-5,TGTGCCAGCAAAAGACAGGGGAACACTGAAGCTTTCTTT,CASKRQGNTEAFF
TRBD1,-,TRBJ1-4,TRBV9,TGTGCCAGCAGCGTCGGACAGGGGTATGGTGAAAAACTGTTTTTT,CASSVGQGYGEKLFF
-,-,TRBJ1-1,TRBV2,TGTGCCAGCGGAGGGAACACTGAAGCTTTCTTT,CASGGNTEAFF
-,-,TRBJ2-5,TRBV5-4,TGTGCCAGCAGTCAATCGGCAGGGCAAGAGACCCAGTACTTC,CASSQSAGQETQYF
-,-,TRBJ2-5,TRBV18,TGTGCCAGCTCACCGGGCAGTCAAGAGACCCAGTACTTC,CASSPGSQETQYF
TRBD1,-,TRBJ2-6,TRBV28,TGTGCCAGCAGTTCGACAGGGGGCGCTCCTGGGGCCAACGTCCTGACTTTC,CASSSTGGAPGANVLTF
TRBD1,once,TRBJ1-1,TRBV6-5,TGTGCCAGCAGTTACGGACAGGGAAAGACTGAAGCTTTCTTT,CASSYGQGKTEAFF
-,-,TRBJ2-7,TRBV28,TGTGCCAGCAGTTTACAGGTTGGTTCCTACGAGCAGTACTTC,CASSLQVGSYEQYF
-,-,TRBJ2-5,TRBV7-9,TGTGCCAGCAGCTCTCTGGGCGGGCAGAAGTACCAAGAGACCCAGTACTTC,CASSSLGGQKYQETQYF
-,once,TRBJ2-7,TRBV7-6,TGTGCCAGCAGCTCACGGGGGACCTCCTACGAGCAGTACTTC,CASSSRGTSYEQYF
TRBD1,-,TRBJ1-6,TRBV27,TGTGCCAGCAGTTTCCAGGGGGCGAAGAATTCACCCCTCCACTTT,CASSFQGAKNSPLHF
TRBD1,few,TRBJ2-2,TRBV13,TGTGCCAGCAGCCCGGGACAGGGACCCACCGGGGAGCTGTTTTTT,CASSPGQGPTGELFF
-,-,TRBJ2-3,TRBV5-4,TGTGCCAGCAGCTTTCTAAGCACAGATACGCAGTATTTT,CASSFLSTDTQYF
-,-,TRBJ1-5,TRBV6-5,TGTGCCAGCAGTTACTCGGGAGGCAGCAATCAGCCCCAGCATTTT,CASSYSGGSNQPQHF
-,once,TRBJ2-6,TRBV27,TGTGCCAGCAGTTTCAGTTCTGGGGCCAACGTCCTGACTTTC,CASSFSSGANVLTF
-,-,TRBJ2-5,TRBV6-5,TGTGCCAGCAGTTACGGAGGCAGTCCACAAGAGACCCAGTACTTC,CASSYGGSPQETQYF
-,-,TRBJ2-7,TRBV4-3,TGCGCCAGCAGCCAAGCCGGGACATCGACCTACGAGCAGTACTTC,CASSQAGTSTYEQYF
-,-,TRBJ1-2,TRBV7-9,TGTGCCAGCAGTTCAGGGGCAGGTGCAGGTTTC,CASSSGAGAGF
-,-,TRBJ2-2,TRBV19,TGTGCCAGCAACAGGGAGCGGACCGGGGAGCTGTTTTTT,CASNRERTGELFF
TRBD2,-,TRBJ2-7,TRBV27,TGTGCCAGCAGTTTAGGGCTAGCGGGGGTCTACGAGCAGTACTTC,CASSLGLAGVYEQYF
-,-,TRBJ2-7,TRBV7-9,TGTGCCAGCAGCTTCAGGGGCCCTAGGGACGAGCAGTACTTC,CASSFRGPRDEQYF
TRBD1,few,TRBJ2-2,TRBV23-1,TGCGCCAGCAGCCCGGACAGGGAGCGTACCGGGGAGCTGTTTTTT,CASSPDRERTGELFF
TRBD1,-,TRBJ2-7,TRBV18,TGTGCCAGCTCACCGGACCCAAACAGGGGTAAGGGTTACGAGCAGTACTTT,CASSPDPNRGKGYEQYF